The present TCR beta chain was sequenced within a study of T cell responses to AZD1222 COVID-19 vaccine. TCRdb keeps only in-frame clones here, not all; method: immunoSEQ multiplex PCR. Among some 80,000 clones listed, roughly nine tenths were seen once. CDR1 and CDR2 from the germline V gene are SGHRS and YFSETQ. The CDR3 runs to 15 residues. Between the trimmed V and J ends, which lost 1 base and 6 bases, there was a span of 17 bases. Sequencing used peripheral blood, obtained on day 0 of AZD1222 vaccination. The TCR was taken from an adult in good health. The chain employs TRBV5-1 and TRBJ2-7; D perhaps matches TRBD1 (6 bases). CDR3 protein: CASSLSGQTYSEQYF. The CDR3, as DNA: TGCGCCAGCAGCTTGAGCGGACAGACCTACTCCGAGCAGTACTTC.